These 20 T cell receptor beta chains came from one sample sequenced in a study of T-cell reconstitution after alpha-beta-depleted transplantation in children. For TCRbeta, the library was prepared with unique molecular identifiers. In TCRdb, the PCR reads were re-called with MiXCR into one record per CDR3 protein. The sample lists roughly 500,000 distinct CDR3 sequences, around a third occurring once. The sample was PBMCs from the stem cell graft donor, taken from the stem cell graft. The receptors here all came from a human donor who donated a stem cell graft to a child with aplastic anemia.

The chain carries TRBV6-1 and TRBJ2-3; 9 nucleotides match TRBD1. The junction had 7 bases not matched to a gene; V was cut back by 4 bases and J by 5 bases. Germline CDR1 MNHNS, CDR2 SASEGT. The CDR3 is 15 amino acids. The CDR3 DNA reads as TGTGCCAGCAGTGTCCTAGGACAGGGGAGAGATACGCAGTATTTT. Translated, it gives CASSVLGQGRDTQYF.

CDR3 DNA: TGTGCCAGCAGTATTACATTCGGGACAGGGGGCTATGGCTACACCTTC. Translated, it gives CASSITFGTGGYGYTF. The chain joins TRBV28 to TRBJ1-2, with 11 nucleotides matching TRBD1. The CDR3 consists of 16 residues. Looked up from germline, CDR1 is MDHEN and CDR2 is SYDVKM. V dropped 5 bases and J dropped 4; count of bases not matched to a gene: 9.

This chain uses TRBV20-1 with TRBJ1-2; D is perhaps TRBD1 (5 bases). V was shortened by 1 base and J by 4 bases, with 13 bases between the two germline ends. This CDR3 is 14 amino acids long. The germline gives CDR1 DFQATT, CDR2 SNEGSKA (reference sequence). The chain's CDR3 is CSARVLGDGYGYTF. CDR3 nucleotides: TGCAGTGCTAGAGTGCTGGGGGACGGCTATGGCTACACCTTC.

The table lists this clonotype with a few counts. Here the CDR3 reads CSVEDSPGQGNEQFF. CDR3 nucleotides: TGCAGCGTTGAAGACTCTCCGGGACAGGGGAATGAGCAGTTCTTC. This chain connects TRBV29-1 to TRBJ2-1, with 10 nucleotides matching TRBD1. The germline CDR1 and CDR2 sequences are SQVTM and ANQGSEA. The V segment lost 0 bases and the J segment 7 bases; nucleotides outside the gene matches: 6. The CDR3 has 15 residues.

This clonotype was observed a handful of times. CDR3 coding DNA: TGTGCCAGCAGCTCTGACAGGGCAAACGAGCAGTACTTC. It codes for CASSSDRANEQYF. The genes are TRBV7-8 and TRBJ2-7, with 7 bases that match TRBD1. This CDR3 spans 13 amino acids. The V gene end was trimmed by 4 bases and the J gene end by 5 bases; junction bases not matched to a gene: 5. Germline lookup yields CDR1 SGHVS and CDR2 FQNEAQ.

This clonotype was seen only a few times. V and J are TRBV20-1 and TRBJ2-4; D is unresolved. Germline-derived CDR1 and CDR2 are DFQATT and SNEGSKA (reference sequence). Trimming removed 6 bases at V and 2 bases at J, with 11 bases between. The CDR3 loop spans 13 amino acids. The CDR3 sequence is CSAKRHTKNIQYF. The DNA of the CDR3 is TGCAGTGCAAAGCGTCACACCAAAAACATTCAGTACTTC.

This CDR3 is CASSPLTAKNIQYF. DNA of the CDR3: TGTGCCAGCAGTCCCTTGACCGCCAAAAACATTCAGTACTTC. V gene TRBV12-3 or TRBV12-4 combines with J gene TRBJ2-4; D is uncertain. Deletions cut 5 bases from V and 1 base from J, with 9 bases between. The CDR3 has 14 residues.

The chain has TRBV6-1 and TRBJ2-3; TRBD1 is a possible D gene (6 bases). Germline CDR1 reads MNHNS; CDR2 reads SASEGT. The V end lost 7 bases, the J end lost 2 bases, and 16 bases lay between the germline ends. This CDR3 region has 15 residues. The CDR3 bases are TGTGCCAGCACATATTCGGGGACATACACAGATACGCAGTATTTT. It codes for CASTYSGTYTDTQYF.

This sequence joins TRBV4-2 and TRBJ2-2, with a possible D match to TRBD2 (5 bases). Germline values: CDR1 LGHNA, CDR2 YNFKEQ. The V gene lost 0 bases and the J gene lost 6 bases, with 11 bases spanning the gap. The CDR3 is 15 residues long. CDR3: CASSQDDYSSGELFF. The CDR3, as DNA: TGTGCCAGCAGCCAAGACGACTATAGTTCCGGGGAGCTGTTTTTT.

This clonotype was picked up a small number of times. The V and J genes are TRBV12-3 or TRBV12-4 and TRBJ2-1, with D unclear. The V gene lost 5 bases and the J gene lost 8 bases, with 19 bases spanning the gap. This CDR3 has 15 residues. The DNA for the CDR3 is TGTGCCAGCAGTCCGCTGGCGCCCAGGCTCCATGAGCAGTTCTTC. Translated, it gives CASSPLAPRLHEQFF.

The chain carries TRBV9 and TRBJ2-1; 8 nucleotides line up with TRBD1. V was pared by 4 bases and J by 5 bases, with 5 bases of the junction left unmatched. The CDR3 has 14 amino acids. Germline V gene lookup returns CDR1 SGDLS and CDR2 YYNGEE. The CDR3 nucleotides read TGTGCCAGCAGCCCGCGGACAGGGAACAATGAGCAGTTCTTC. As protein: CASSPRTGNNEQFF.

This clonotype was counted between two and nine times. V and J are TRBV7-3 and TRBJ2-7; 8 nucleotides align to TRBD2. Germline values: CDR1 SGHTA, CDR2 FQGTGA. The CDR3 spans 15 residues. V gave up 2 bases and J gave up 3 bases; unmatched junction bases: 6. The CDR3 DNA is TGTGCCAGCAGCTTAGAGCCTAGCGGGTACTACGAGCAGTACTTC. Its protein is CASSLEPSGYYEQYF.

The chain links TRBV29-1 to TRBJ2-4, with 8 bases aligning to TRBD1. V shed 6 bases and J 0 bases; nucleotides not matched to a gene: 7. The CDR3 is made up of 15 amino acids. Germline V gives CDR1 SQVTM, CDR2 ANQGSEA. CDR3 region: CSVGTGLLAKNIQYF. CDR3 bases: TGCAGCGTCGGGACAGGACTCTTAGCCAAAAACATTCAGTACTTC.

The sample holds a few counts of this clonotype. As DNA, the CDR3 is TGTGCCAGCAGTTACGGGGGGAGCGACACTGAAGCTTTCTTT. This encodes CASSYGGSDTEAFF. This chain joins TRBV6-2 or TRBV6-3 and TRBJ1-1, with D possibly being TRBD1 (5 bases). V shed 2 bases and J shed 3 bases, with 10 bases lying between them. This CDR3 has 14 amino acids. Per germline, CDR1 MNHEY and CDR2 SVGEGT.

This CDR3 reads CASSLSGRENYGYTF. CDR3 sequence (DNA): TGTGCCAGCAGCTTATCCGGACGGGAAAACTATGGCTACACCTTC. V and J are TRBV7-3 and TRBJ1-2; D is unclear. This CDR3 has 15 residues. V lost 2 bases to trimming and J lost 2 bases, with 12 bases between them. Germline V gives CDR1 SGHTA, CDR2 FQGTGA.

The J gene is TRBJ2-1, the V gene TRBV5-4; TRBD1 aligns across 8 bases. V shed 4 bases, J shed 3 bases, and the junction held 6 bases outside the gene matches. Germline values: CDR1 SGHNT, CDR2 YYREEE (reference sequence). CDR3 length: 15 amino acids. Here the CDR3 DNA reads TGTGCCAGCAGCGGAGGAGGGACAGGCTACAATGAGCAGTTCTTC. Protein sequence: CASSGGGTGYNEQFF.

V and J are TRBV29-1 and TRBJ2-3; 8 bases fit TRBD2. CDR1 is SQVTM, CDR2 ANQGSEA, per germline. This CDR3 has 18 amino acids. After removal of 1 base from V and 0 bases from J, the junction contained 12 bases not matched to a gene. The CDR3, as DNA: TGCAGCGTTGAAGGGGCCTTCCTAGCGGGTTTCAGCACAGATACGCAGTATTTT. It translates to CSVEGAFLAGFSTDTQYF.

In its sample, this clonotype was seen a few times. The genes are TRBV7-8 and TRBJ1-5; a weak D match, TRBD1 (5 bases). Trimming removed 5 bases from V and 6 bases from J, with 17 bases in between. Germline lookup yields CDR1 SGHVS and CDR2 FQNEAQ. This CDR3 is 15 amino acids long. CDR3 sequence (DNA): TGTGCCAGCAGCCCCTCCGCAGGGCAGGGTCAGCCCCAGCATTTT. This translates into CASSPSAGQGQPQHF.

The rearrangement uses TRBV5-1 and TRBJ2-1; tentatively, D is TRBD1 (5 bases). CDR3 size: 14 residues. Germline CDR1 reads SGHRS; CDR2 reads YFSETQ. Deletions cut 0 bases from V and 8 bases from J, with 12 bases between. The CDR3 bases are TGCGCCAGCAGCTTGGCCAGGGTTATCGATGAGCAGTTCTTC. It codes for CASSLARVIDEQFF.

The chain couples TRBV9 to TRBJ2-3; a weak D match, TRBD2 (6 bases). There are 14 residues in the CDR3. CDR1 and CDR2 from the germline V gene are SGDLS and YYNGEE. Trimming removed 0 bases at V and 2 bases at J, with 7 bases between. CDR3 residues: CASSVGDSTDTQYF. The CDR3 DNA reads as TGTGCCAGCAGCGTAGGGGACTCCACAGATACGCAGTATTTT. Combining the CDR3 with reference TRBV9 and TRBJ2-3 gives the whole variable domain DSGVTQTPKHLITATGQRVTLRCSPRSGDLSVYWYQQSLDQGLQFLIQYYNGEERAKGNILERFSAQQFPDLHSELNLSSLELGDSALYFCASSVGDSTDTQYFGPGTRLTVL.